The next 23 T cell receptor beta chains were all read from a single sample in a study of response to subunit inactivated influenza vaccine. TCRdb processed the RT-PCR reads anew with MiXCR; each CDR3 protein has one entry. The table lists hundreds of thousands of distinct CDR3 sequences, over 11% of them singletons. Material: PBMCs from blood, obtained about 14 days before vaccination. These receptor sequences come from a man aged 45-60 years who received an inactivated influenza vaccine.

This clonotype was counted ten times or more. The chain carries TRBV11-2 and TRBJ2-2; a weak D match, TRBD1 (6 bases). The CDR3 has 14 residues. CDR1 SGHAT and CDR2 FQNNGV come from the germline V gene. The V end lost 2 bases, the J end lost 4 bases, and 8 bases lay between the germline ends. CDR3 in DNA: TGTGCCAGCAGCTTAAACAGGGCCACCGGGGAGCTGTTTTTT. Its protein is CASSLNRATGELFF.

This clonotype was detected a few times. The chain links TRBV5-4 to TRBJ1-1, with 7 bases matching TRBD1. Trimming took 4 bases from V and 5 from J; bases not matched to a gene: 14. Germline CDR1 SGHNT, CDR2 YYREEE (reference sequence). There are 16 residues in the CDR3. In DNA, the CDR3 is TGTGCCAGCAGCCGGGGGACAGAGTTTTCTTCGACTGAAGCTTTCTTT. Protein: CASSRGTEFSSTEAFF.

The chain uses TRBV5-6 and TRBJ1-1; 8 bases line up with TRBD1. This CDR3 region has 18 residues. Germline V lookup: CDR1 SGHDT, CDR2 YYEEEE. V lost 0 bases and J lost 4; bases outside the gene matches: 14. CDR3 region: CASSLVGRTGIKATEAFF. CDR3 coding DNA: TGTGCCAGCAGCTTGGTTGGTCGGACAGGGATAAAGGCCACTGAAGCTTTCTTT.

This clonotype has a handful of counts. V is TRBV7-9 and J is TRBJ2-5; TRBD1 agrees at 7 bases. CDR3 length: 14 amino acids. CDR1 and CDR2 from the germline V gene are SEHNR and FQNEAQ (reference sequence). V was pared by 5 bases and J by 3 bases, with 6 bases of the junction left unmatched. The CDR3 DNA is TGTGCCAGCAGCCCCGAGACAGGGAAAGAGACCCAGTACTTC. Translated, it gives CASSPETGKETQYF.

This clonotype was observed many times. This sequence joins TRBV7-9 and TRBJ1-1; tentatively, D is TRBD1 (5 bases). The CDR3 runs to 12 residues. From germline, CDR1 is SEHNR and CDR2 FQNEAQ (reference sequence). Trimming left V 4 bases short and J 5 bases short, with 8 bases between. CDR3 coding DNA: TGTGCCAGCAGCTCCCAGGGAACTGAAGCTTTCTTT. Translating gives CASSSQGTEAFF.

V is TRBV7-2 and J is TRBJ1-2; 7 nucleotides match TRBD1. Trimming cost V 5 bases and J 8 bases; bases outside gene matches: 11. Per the germline V gene, CDR1 is SGHTA and CDR2 is FQGNSA. This CDR3 has 14 residues. The CDR3 loop reads CASSGDRARGGYTF. CDR3 nucleotides: TGTGCCAGCAGCGGTGACAGGGCACGAGGCGGCTACACCTTC.

This chain connects TRBV4-3 to TRBJ1-1; D gene uncertain. Trimming pared 4 bases from V and 2 bases from J, leaving 11 bases between. Per germline, CDR1 LGHNA and CDR2 YSLEER. This CDR3 contains 14 residues. The CDR3: CASSPQALNTEAFF. As DNA, the CDR3 is TGCGCCAGCAGCCCCCAGGCCCTAAACACTGAAGCTTTCTTT.

The CDR3 bases are TGTGCCAGCAGCATGGGACCGATTGCTAGCACAGATACGCAGTATTTT. Protein product: CASSMGPIASTDTQYF. The rearrangement joins TRBV6-1 to TRBJ2-3; the D call may be TRBD1 or TRBD2 (5 bases each). The CDR3 totals 16 residues. Germline V lookup: CDR1 MNHNS, CDR2 SASEGT. The V and J ends lost 6 bases and 0 bases respectively, with 16 bases between them.

This rearrangement joins TRBV28 to TRBJ2-7, with unresolved D. The germline V gene encodes CDR1 MDHEN and CDR2 SYDVKM. The CDR3 has 11 amino acids. V was clipped by 11 bases and J by 0 bases, with 8 bases between them. Written as DNA, the CDR3 is TGTGCCGTTGCGAGCTCCTACGAGCAGTACTTC. Encoded protein: CAVASSYEQYF.

This clonotype was observed many times. CDR3 nucleotides: TGCGCCAGCAGCCAGGACACTACAGGGGAAGCTTTCTTT. Translation gives CASSQDTTGEAFF. The chain carries TRBV4-3 and TRBJ1-1; D might be TRBD1 (6 bases). This CDR3 has 13 amino acids. V was cut by 3 bases and J by 8 bases, with 13 bases left in between. The germline CDR1 and CDR2 sequences are LGHNA and YSLEER.

V gene TRBV9 combines with J gene TRBJ2-1, with 10 bases lining up with TRBD2. Germline trimming cut 7 bases from V and 8 bases from J; bases unmatched to any gene: 9. This CDR3 has 14 residues. Germline lookup yields CDR1 SGDLS and CDR2 YYNGEE. The CDR3 protein is CASDMSGRADEQFF. The CDR3 DNA reads as TGTGCCAGCGATATGAGCGGGAGGGCCGATGAGCAGTTCTTC.

This clonotype was observed many times. J is TRBJ1-2 and V is TRBV6-2 or TRBV6-3, with a tentative D call TRBD1 (6 bases). The CDR3 has 11 residues. From germline, CDR1 is MNHEY and CDR2 SVGEGT. Trimming took 8 bases from V and 6 from J, leaving 10 bases between them. The CDR3 spells CASGQGNGYTF. CDR3 DNA sequence: TGTGCCAGCGGGCAGGGGAATGGCTACACCTTC.

Only a few counts were recorded for this clonotype. The chain combines TRBV7-2 with TRBJ2-5, with unresolved D. Germline CDR1 SGHTA, CDR2 FQGNSA. There are 15 residues in the CDR3. V was pared by 3 bases and J by 0 bases, with 11 bases between. CDR3 bases: TGTGCCAGCAGCTTGGCGAAGTCTTACCAAGAGACCCAGTACTTC. Residues: CASSLAKSYQETQYF.

The J gene is TRBJ1-1, the V gene TRBV20-1; 8 bases are shared with TRBD1. V shed 0 bases and J 6 bases; nucleotides not matched to a gene: 9. This CDR3 has 15 amino acids. Germline V gives CDR1 DFQATT, CDR2 SNEGSKA (reference sequence). The CDR3 region is CSARDPAQGAAEAFF. CDR3 bases: TGCAGTGCTAGAGATCCAGCCCAGGGGGCGGCTGAAGCTTTCTTT.

The table lists this clonotype with many counts. The J gene is TRBJ1-3, the V gene TRBV2, with a tentative D call TRBD1 (6 bases). Trimming shortened V by 6 bases and J by 0 bases, and 12 bases separated the two germline ends. The CDR3 length is 15 residues. The germline V gene has CDR1 SNHLY and CDR2 FYNNEI. The CDR3 reads CASSDRIFSGNTIYF. The CDR3 nucleotides read TGTGCCAGCAGCGACAGGATCTTCTCTGGAAACACCATATATTTT.

This clonotype was observed a few times. V and J are TRBV12-3 or TRBV12-4 and TRBJ2-3, with 9 bases matching TRBD1. This CDR3 region has 16 residues. Trimming cost V 5 bases and J 3 bases; bases outside gene matches: 9. The CDR3 spells CASSPRDRESTDTQYF. DNA of the CDR3: TGTGCCAGCAGTCCCCGGGACAGGGAATCAACAGATACGCAGTATTTT.

This clonotype was counted at least ten times. This chain joins TRBV12-3 or TRBV12-4 and TRBJ2-5; TRBD2 agrees at 13 bases. This CDR3 spans 16 amino acids. Losses at the gene ends were 6 bases for V and 3 bases for J; bases not matched to a gene: 7. The CDR3 is CASSPGLAGEKETQYF. In nucleotides, the CDR3 is TGTGCCAGCAGCCCAGGACTAGCGGGGGAGAAAGAGACCCAGTACTTC.

This clonotype appeared many times. The chain joins TRBV4-3 to TRBJ1-1; tentative D call: TRBD1 (6 bases). There are 13 residues in the CDR3. V gave up 4 bases and J gave up 5 bases, with 11 bases separating them. Germline lookup yields CDR1 LGHNA and CDR2 YSLEER. CDR3 amino acids: CASSRTGQTEAFF. For the CDR3, the DNA is TGCGCCAGCAGCCGAACGGGACAAACTGAAGCTTTCTTT.

This clonotype was observed a few times. This chain uses TRBV4-3 with TRBJ2-3; 10 nucleotides align to TRBD1. Losses at the gene ends were 1 base for V and 3 bases for J; bases not matched to a gene: 4. The CDR3 consists of 16 residues. Germline CDR1 and CDR2: LGHNA and YSLEER. The CDR3 region is CASSQGQGAWTDTQYF. CDR3 nucleotides: TGCGCCAGCAGCCAAGGACAGGGGGCTTGGACAGATACGCAGTATTTT.

The chain links TRBV12-3 or TRBV12-4 to TRBJ2-7, with D hard to call. This CDR3 is built from 13 residues. The V end was cut by 6 bases, the J end by 1 base, with 10 bases between. CDR3 loop: CASSDQPSYEQYF. The CDR3 region has the DNA TGTGCCAGCAGCGACCAACCATCCTACGAGCAGTACTTC.

This clonotype was recorded at least ten times. This chain joins TRBV6-2 or TRBV6-3 and TRBJ2-1; 10 nucleotides agree with TRBD2. J lost 7 bases, V lost 2 bases, and 5 bases had no gene match. The CDR3 runs 15 residues. The V gene's germline CDR1 is MNHEY and CDR2 SVGEGT. CDR3 loop: CASSYPASGRNEQFF. The CDR3 nucleotides are TGTGCCAGCAGTTACCCGGCTAGCGGGAGAAATGAGCAGTTCTTC.

As to this clonotype: This may be a read error, as it is one base from a much larger clone. This chain joins TRBV7-2 and TRBJ1-2; D gene unclear. The CDR3 extends over 11 amino acids. With 6 bases removed from V and 2 bases from J, the gap between germline ends came to 4 bases. The V gene's germline CDR1 is SGHTA and CDR2 FQGNSA. The CDR3 loop is CASRLNYGYTF. The CDR3 nucleotides read TGTGCCAGCAGGTTAAACTATGGCTACACCTTC.

DNA for the CDR3: TGCAGTGCCAAACTAGCGGGGGCCGGGGATGAGCAGTTCTTC. This gives the protein CSAKLAGAGDEQFF. The rearrangement links TRBV20-1 to TRBJ2-1, with 11 bases matching TRBD2. The CDR3 is made up of 14 amino acids. V shed 6 bases and J 8 bases; nucleotides not matched to a gene: 9. Per germline, CDR1 DFQATT and CDR2 SNEGSKA (reference sequence).